This T cell receptor (beta chain) stems from a study of shared clonotypes between healthy human individuals. Germline values: CDR1 MDHEN, CDR2 SYDVKM. This CDR3 spans 17 amino acids. V was clipped by 4 bases and J by 3 bases; unmatched bases: 11. Clones were read by immunoSEQ multiplex PCR, and TCRdb kept only the in-frame ones, dropping some. The repertoire holds around 750,000 clones, with around 67% as singletons. The J gene is TRBJ2-7, the V gene TRBV28, with 11 bases identical to TRBD1. The sample comprised memory CD4+ T cells sorted from blood. As to subset: CD45RA-negative fraction. This sequence was found in a woman aged 25 to 39 in good health. The CDR3 DNA reads TGTGCCAGCAGTTCACCTACCTCCGGGACAGGGGGCTACGAGCAGTACTTC. The encoded protein is CASSSPTSGTGGYEQYF.